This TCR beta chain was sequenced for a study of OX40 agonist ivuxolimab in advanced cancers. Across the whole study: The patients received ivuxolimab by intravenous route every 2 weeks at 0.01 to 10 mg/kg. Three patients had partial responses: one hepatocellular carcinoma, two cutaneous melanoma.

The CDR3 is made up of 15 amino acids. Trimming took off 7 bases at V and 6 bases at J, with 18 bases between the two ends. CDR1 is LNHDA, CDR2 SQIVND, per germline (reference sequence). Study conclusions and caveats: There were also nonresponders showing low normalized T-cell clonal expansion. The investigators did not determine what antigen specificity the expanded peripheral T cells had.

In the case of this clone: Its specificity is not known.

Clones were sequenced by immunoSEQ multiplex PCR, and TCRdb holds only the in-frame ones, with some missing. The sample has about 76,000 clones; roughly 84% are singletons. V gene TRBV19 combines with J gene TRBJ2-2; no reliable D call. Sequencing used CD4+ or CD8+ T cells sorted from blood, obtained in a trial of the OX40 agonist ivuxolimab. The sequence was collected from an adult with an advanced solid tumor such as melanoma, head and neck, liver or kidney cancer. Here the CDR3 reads CASKWEPNRAGELFF. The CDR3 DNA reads TGTGCCAGTAAATGGGAACCAAATCGCGCCGGGGAGCTGTTTTTT.